The clone carrying this T cell receptor (beta chain) was found a few times. Its antigen is not known. Making TCR cDNA involved 5'RACE template switching, which added UMIs and a universal primer site. TCRdb re-called the 5' RACE reads through MiXCR, storing one row per CDR3 protein. The repertoire holds 450,000 to 550,000 distinct CDR3 sequences, with 21% as singletons. Germline lookup yields CDR1 SNHLY and CDR2 FYNNEI. V shed 0 bases and J shed 4 bases, with 10 bases lying between them. This CDR3 is 15 amino acids long. This entry is derived from a study of T cells after yellow fever vaccination. Study-level findings and limits: A minor fraction of clonotypes spanned both CD4 and CD8 compartments. Abundant clonotypes from the bulk population could have been carried over as contaminants into FACS-sorted repertoires. In post-booster samples, most primary-vaccination clones reappeared (roughly 96% CD4, nearly 90% CD8).

This TCR came from a man younger than 35 who received the YFV17D yellow fever vaccine. The sample in question was PBMCs, obtained roughly 23 days after the first yellow fever vaccination. This rearrangement joins TRBV2 to TRBJ2-1, with no clear D. This CDR3 reads CASSEAGLGYNEQFF. DNA for the CDR3: TGTGCCAGCAGTGAAGCAGGGTTGGGGTACAATGAGCAGTTCTTC.